This entry is about one T cell receptor beta chain. No cognate antigen has been identified for it. No much larger clone is present one base from it, and per-base qualities are unavailable. Genomic DNA was isolated from the sorted cells so that the TCRbeta CDR3 region could be sequenced. The immunoSEQ Assay was used for sequencing of TCRbeta CDR3 regions. Imported from immuneACCESS, the table was reduced by TCRdb to in-frame sequences with V and J called. These copies leave out some clones; in studies compared against another copy, an unresolved V gene accounts for under half, and the cause of the remainder is not known. The sample table holds 55,000 to 70,000 clones, of which 86% were seen once. The ten largest clones represent about 1.2% of the sample. The data belong to a study of OX40 agonist ivuxolimab in advanced cancers. Some background on the complete study: Ivuxolimab was a fully human IgG2 agonistic monoclonal antibody targeting the costimulatory receptor OX40 (CD134). In the dose-escalation cohort, over 65% of patients were male, and the mean age was around 60 years, with a range of about 23 to 90. Intravenous ivuxolimab was administered to patients every 2 weeks at six dose levels: 0.01, 0.1, 0.3, 1.5, 3 and 10 mg/kg. Of the approximately 50 dose-escalation patients, hepatocellular carcinoma was present in around 19, melanoma in roughly 15, renal cell carcinoma in 9 and head and neck cancer in 9. Three dose-escalation patients achieved partial responses, one with hepatocellular carcinoma and two with cutaneous melanoma. Patients were allowed to have had prior anti-PD-1, anti-PD-L1 or anti-CTLA-4 therapy, and 40% of the dose-escalation patients had previously received checkpoint inhibitors. The paper describes the monotherapy dose-escalation part (N of about 52 patients) of the phase I trial of ivuxolimab. The purpose of peripheral TCRbeta sequencing was to test whether ivuxolimab changed TCR sequence diversity and led to clonal T-cell expansion. General conclusions and limits of the study: The antigen specificity of the clonally expanded peripheral T cells was not determined. Low levels of normalized T-cell clonal expansion were also seen in some patients who did not respond. After ivuxolimab, CD8+ T cells had more expanded clones than CD4+ T cells on average. In partial responders in the 0.1-3.0 mg/kg groups, normalized peripheral clonal expansion was found to be among the lowest, especially among CD8+ T cells. At doses from 0.1 to 3.0 mg/kg, clonal expansion was seen in both CD4+ and CD8+ blood T cells between baseline and week 6.

From the cysteine through the phenylalanine, the CDR3 covers 14 amino acids. This entry keeps only the CDR3 DNA: 42 bases, framed from base 1. CDR1 ENHRY and CDR2 SYGVKD were looked up in the germline V gene. V trim: 4 bases; J trim: 1 base; unmatched bases: 3. Patients with a history of autoimmune disease or receiving systemic immunosuppression were excluded from the trial. Peripheral blood for TCR sequencing was drawn from every dose cohort at baseline, at cycle 4 day 1 and at cycle 7 day 1. The samples were drawn from a first-in-human, open-label, multicenter phase I dose-escalation trial of ivuxolimab. Adults with locally advanced or metastatic head and neck squamous cell, hepatocellular, melanoma or renal cell carcinoma were enrolled in the trial. Before TCR sequencing, CD4+ T cells and CD8+ T cells were sorted from peripheral blood as separate populations.

The chain uses TRBV10-3 and TRBJ2-7, and 8 junctional nucleotides match TRBD1. The sequencing here drew on CD4+ or CD8+ T cells sorted from blood, taken in a trial of the OX40 agonist ivuxolimab. This TCR was sampled from an adult with an advanced solid tumor such as melanoma, head and neck, liver or kidney cancer. The CDR3 here reads CAISARTGSYEQYF. DNA sequence: TGTGCCATCAGTGCCCGGACAGGGTCCTACGAGCAGTACTTC.